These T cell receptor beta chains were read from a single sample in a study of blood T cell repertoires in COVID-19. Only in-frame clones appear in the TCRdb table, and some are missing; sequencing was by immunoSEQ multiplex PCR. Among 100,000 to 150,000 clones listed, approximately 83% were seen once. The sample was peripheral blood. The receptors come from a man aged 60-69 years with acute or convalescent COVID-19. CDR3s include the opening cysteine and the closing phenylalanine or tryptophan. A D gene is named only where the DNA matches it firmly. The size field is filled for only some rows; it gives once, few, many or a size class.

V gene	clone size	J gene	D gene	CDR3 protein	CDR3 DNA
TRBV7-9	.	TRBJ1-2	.	CASSFTQTSSPGYGYTF	TGTGCCAGCAGCTTTACCCAAACCAGTAGCCCTGGCTATGGCTACACCTTC
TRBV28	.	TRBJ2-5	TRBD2	CASSLGPRTSGQTQYF	TGTGCCAGCAGTTTGGGCCCCCGGACTAGCGGCCAGACCCAGTACTTC
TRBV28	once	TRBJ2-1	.	CAESSYNEQFF	TGTGCCGAGAGCTCCTACAATGAGCAGTTCTTC
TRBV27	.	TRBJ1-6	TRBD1	CASSKPQGALSNSPLHF	TGTGCCAGCAGTAAACCGCAGGGGGCCCTTAGTAATTCACCCCTCCACTTT
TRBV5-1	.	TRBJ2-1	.	CASSLASGGTRYYNEQFF	TGCGCCAGCAGCTTGGCCTCTGGGGGGACCAGATATTACAATGAGCAGTTCTTC
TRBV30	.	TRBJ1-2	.	CAWSVGNTDGYTF	TGTGCCTGGAGTGTCGGGAACACAGACGGCTACACCTTC
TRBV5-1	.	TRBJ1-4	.	CASSLGIRGGEKLFF	TGCGCCAGCAGCTTGGGTATTAGAGGGGGAGAAAAACTGTTTTTT
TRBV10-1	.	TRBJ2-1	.	CATPWQDFHNEQFF	TGCGCCACCCCGTGGCAGGACTTCCACAATGAGCAGTTCTTC
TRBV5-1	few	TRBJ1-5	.	CASSLSGSQPQHF	TGCGCCAGCAGCTTGTCGGGGTCCCAGCCCCAGCATTTT
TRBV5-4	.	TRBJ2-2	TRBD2	CASSLREGIDTGELFF	TGTGCCAGCAGCTTGAGGGAGGGAATTGACACCGGGGAGCTGTTTTTT
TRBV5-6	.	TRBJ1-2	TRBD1	CASSLPTGEYNYGYTF	TGTGCCAGCAGCTTGCCGACAGGGGAGTATAACTATGGCTACACCTTC
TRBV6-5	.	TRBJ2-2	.	CASRGDTGELFF	TGTGCCAGCAGAGGGGACACCGGGGAGCTGTTTTTT
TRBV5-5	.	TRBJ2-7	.	CASSFSSYEQYF	TGTGCCAGCAGCTTCAGTTCCTACGAGCAGTACTTC
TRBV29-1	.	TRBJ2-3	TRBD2	CSVETSGSTPDTQYF	TGCAGCGTGGAAACTAGCGGGAGCACCCCAGATACGCAGTATTTT
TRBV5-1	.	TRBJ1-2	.	CASSLDGNSGYTF	TGCGCCAGCAGCTTGGACGGGAATAGTGGCTACACCTTC
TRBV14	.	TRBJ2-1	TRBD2	CASSLLSFAGGRSYNEQFF	TGTGCCAGCAGCTTACTTTCTTTCGCGGGAGGGCGGTCCTACAATGAGCAGTTCTTC
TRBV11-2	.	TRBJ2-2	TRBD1	CASSRTGSGTGELFF	TGTGCCAGCAGCCGGACAGGGTCGGGCACCGGGGAGCTGTTTTTT
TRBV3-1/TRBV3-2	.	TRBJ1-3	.	CASSRGWGDGNTIYF	TGTGCCAGCAGTCGCGGTTGGGGGGATGGAAACACCATATATTTT
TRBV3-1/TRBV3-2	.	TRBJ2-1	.	CASSPPERYNEQFF	TGTGCCAGCAGCCCGCCTGAGCGGTACAATGAGCAGTTCTTC
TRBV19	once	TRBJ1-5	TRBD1	CAATGGPSNQPQHF	TGTGCCGCTACAGGGGGCCCGAGCAATCAGCCCCAGCATTTT
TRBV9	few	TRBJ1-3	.	CASSKSQGNTIYF	TGTGCCAGCTCAAAGTCTCAGGGAAACACCATATATTTT
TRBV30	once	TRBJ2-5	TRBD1	CAWSGWGQGQGRGETQYF	TGTGCCTGGAGTGGCTGGGGACAGGGTCAAGGGAGAGGGGAGACCCAGTACTTC
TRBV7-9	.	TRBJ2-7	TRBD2	CASSGQRGSSYEQYF	TGTGCCAGCAGCGGGCAGCGGGGGAGCTCCTACGAGCAGTACTTC
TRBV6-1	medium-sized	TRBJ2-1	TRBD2	CASSVSGTSGSDEQFF	TGTGCCAGCAGTGTCTCCGGGACTAGCGGGAGTGATGAGCAGTTCTTC
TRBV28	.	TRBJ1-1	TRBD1	CASSLNPQGYTEAFF	TGTGCCAGCAGTTTGAACCCACAGGGGTACACTGAAGCTTTCTTT
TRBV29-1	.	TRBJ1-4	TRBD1	CSAQGATNEKLFF	TGCAGCGCTCAGGGGGCAACTAATGAAAAACTGTTTTTT
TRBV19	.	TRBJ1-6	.	CASVGRTPLGVSNSPLHF	TGTGCCAGTGTAGGACGGACGCCCTTGGGAGTGTCGAATTCACCCCTCCACTTT
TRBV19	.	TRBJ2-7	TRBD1	CASSMTGVEQYF	TGTGCCAGTAGTATGACAGGGGTCGAGCAGTACTTC
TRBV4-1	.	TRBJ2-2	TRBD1	CASSQGPRTGNTGELFF	TGCGCCAGCAGCCAAGGCCCCCGGACAGGCAACACCGGGGAGCTGTTTTTT
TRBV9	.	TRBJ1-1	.	CASSVVAANTEAFF	TGTGCCAGCAGCGTAGTGGCGGCGAACACTGAAGCTTTCTTT
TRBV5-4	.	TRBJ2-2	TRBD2	CASSSQTSGTGELFF	TGTGCCAGCAGCTCGCAGACTAGCGGGACCGGGGAGCTGTTTTTT
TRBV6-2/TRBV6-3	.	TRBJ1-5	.	CASSASLLAFYQPQHF	TGTGCCAGCAGCGCCTCGTTACTTGCCTTTTATCAGCCCCAGCATTTT
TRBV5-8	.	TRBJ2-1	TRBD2	CASSNPGLPKKFF	TGTGCCAGCAGCAACCCGGGACTACCAAAAAAGTTCTTC
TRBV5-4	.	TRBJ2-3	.	CASSLELYTDTQYF	TGTGCCAGCAGCTTGGAGCTGTACACAGATACGCAGTATTTT
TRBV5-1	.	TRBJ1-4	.	CASSSAGYGEKLFF	TGCGCCAGCAGCTCTGCCGGTTATGGTGAAAAACTGTTTTTT
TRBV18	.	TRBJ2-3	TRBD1	CASSPGQGADTQYF	TGTGCCAGCTCACCCGGACAGGGCGCAGATACGCAGTATTTT
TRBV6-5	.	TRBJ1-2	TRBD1	CASRSTGGRGYTF	TGTGCCAGCAGATCCACAGGGGGCAGAGGCTACACCTTC
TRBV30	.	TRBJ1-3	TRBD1	CAWRLPRQGAGNTIYF	TGTGCCTGGAGGCTCCCGAGACAGGGTGCAGGAAACACCATATATTTT
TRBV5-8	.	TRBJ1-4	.	CASRDYGGVGEKLFF	TGTGCCAGCAGAGACTATGGAGGGGTTGGAGAAAAACTGTTTTTT
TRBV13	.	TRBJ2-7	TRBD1	CASSQVGTGGRNEQYF	TGTGCCAGCAGCCAGGTCGGTACAGGGGGCCGGAATGAGCAGTACTTC
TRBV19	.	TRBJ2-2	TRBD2	CASTLKGLAGTNTGELFF	TGTGCCAGTACCCTGAAAGGACTAGCGGGAACGAACACCGGGGAGCTGTTTTTT
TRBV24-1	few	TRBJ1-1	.	CATWETGPEAFF	TGTGCCACCTGGGAGACCGGCCCGGAAGCTTTCTTT
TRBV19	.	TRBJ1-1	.	CASSTTGISEAFF	TGTGCCAGTAGTACTACAGGGATTTCTGAAGCTTTCTTT
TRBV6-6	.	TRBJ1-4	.	CASSLTSGPMQRGGEKLFF	TGTGCCAGCAGTCTCACGAGCGGGCCAATGCAGCGAGGAGGTGAAAAACTGTTTTTT
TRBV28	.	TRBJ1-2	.	CASSFGQNYGYTF	TGTGCCAGCAGTTTCGGACAGAACTATGGCTACACCTTC
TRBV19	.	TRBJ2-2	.	CASRVRGSGGELFF	TGTGCCAGTAGGGTCCGGGGTAGCGGAGGGGAGCTGTTTTTT
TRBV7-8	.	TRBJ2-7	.	CASRYGAATTSEQYF	TGTGCCAGCAGATATGGGGCTGCCACCACTTCCGAGCAGTACTTC
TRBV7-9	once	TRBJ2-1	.	CASSPPTSSEQFF	TGTGCCAGCAGCCCTCCAACTAGCAGTGAGCAGTTCTTC
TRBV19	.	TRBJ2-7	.	CASSIEVTGSYEQYF	TGTGCCAGTAGTATCGAGGTAACCGGCTCCTACGAGCAGTACTTC
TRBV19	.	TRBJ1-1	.	CASSRGQMNTEAFF	TGTGCCAGTAGTCGGGGTCAGATGAACACTGAAGCTTTCTTT